This T cell receptor (beta chain) was sequenced in a study of T cell changes during pregnancy in multiple sclerosis. The length of the CDR3 is 17 residues. Germline CDR1 is PRHDT and CDR2 is FYEKMQ (reference sequence). With V trimmed by 5 bases and J by 1 base, 12 bases remained unmatched. TCRdb's copy holds only in-frame clones and misses some; the assay was immunoSEQ multiplex PCR. This sample has about 32,000 clones, with roughly nine tenths found just once. The chain carries TRBV13 and TRBJ2-5; TRBD2 agrees at 8 bases. The sequence was collected from a female donor in good health, enrolled as a control in a pregnancy study. The specimen comprised CD8+ T cells from peripheral blood mononuclear cells, sampled in the second trimester of pregnancy. The CDR3: CASSQIRVGGAQETQYF. The CDR3 DNA follows: TGTGCCAGCAGCCAAATTCGGGTCGGGGGGGCCCAAGAGACCCAGTACTTC.